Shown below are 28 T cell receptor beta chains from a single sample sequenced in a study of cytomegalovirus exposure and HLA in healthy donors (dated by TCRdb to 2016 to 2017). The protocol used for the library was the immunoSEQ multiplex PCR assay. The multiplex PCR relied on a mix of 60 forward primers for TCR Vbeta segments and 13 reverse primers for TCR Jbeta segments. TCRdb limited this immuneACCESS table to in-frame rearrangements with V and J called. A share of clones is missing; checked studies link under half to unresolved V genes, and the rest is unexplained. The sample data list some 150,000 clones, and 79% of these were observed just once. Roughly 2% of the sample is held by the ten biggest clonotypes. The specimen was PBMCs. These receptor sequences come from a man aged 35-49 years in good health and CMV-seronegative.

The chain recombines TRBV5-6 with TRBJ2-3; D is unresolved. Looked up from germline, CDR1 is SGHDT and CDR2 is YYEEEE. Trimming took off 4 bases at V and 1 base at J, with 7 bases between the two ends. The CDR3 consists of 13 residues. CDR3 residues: CASSPPGTDTQYF. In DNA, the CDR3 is TGTGCCAGCAGCCCCCCCGGCACAGATACGCAGTATTTT.

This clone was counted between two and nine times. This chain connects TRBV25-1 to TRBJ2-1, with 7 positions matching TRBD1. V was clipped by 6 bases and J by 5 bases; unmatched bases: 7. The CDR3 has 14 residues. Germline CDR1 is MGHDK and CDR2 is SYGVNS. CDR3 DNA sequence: TGTGCCAGCAGAGGGACAGTACGTAACAATGAGCAGTTCTTC. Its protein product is CASRGTVRNNEQFF.

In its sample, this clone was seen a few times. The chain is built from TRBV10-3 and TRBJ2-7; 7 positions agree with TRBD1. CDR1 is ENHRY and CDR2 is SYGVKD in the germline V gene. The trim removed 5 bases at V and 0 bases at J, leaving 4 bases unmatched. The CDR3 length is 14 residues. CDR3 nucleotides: TGTGCCATCAGTCGGACAGGAGACTCCTACGAGCAGTACTTC. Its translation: CAISRTGDSYEQYF.

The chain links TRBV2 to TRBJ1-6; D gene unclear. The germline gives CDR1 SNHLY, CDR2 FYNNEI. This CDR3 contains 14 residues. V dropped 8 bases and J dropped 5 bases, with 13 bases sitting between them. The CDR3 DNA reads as TGTGCCAGCCTACGGGAACAGAATAATTCACCCCTCCACTTT. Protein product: CASLREQNNSPLHF.

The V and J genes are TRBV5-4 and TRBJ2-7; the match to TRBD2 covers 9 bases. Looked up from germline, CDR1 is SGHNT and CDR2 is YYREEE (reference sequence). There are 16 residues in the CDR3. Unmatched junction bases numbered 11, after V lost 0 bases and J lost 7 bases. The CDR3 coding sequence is TGTGCCAGCAGCTTGGAGTTGGGCGTAGCGGGAGTAGAGCAGTACTTC. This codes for CASSLELGVAGVEQYF.

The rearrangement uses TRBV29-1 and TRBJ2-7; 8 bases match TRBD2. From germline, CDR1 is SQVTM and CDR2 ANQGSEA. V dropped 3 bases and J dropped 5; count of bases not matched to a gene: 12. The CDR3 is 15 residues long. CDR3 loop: CSVDRGTGRAHEQYF. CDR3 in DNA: TGCAGCGTTGACCGGGGGACCGGGAGGGCCCACGAGCAGTACTTC.

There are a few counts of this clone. The CDR3 protein is CASTLAGFMDTQYF. CDR3 bases: TGTGCCTCCACCCTAGCGGGGTTCATGGATACGCAGTATTTT. The rearrangement joins TRBV30 to TRBJ2-3; TRBD2 aligns across 9 bases. The V gene end was trimmed by 7 bases and the J gene end by 6 bases; junction bases not matched to a gene: 11. This CDR3 contains 14 residues. The germline CDR1 and CDR2 sequences are GTSNPN and SVGIG (reference sequence).

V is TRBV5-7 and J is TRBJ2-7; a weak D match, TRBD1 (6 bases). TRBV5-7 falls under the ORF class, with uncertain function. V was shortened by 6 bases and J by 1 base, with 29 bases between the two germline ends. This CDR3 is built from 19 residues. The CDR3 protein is CASTLLTGIARDGSYEQYF. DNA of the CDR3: TGTGCCAGCACCTTATTAACAGGGATAGCGCGAGATGGGTCCTACGAGCAGTACTTC.

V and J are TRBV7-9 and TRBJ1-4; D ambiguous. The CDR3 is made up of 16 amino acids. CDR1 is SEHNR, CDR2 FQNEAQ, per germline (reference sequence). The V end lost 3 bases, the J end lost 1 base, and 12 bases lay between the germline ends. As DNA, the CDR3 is TGTGCCAGCAGCTTGCTATCCAGCGGAACTAATGAAAAACTGTTTTTT. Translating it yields CASSLLSSGTNEKLFF.

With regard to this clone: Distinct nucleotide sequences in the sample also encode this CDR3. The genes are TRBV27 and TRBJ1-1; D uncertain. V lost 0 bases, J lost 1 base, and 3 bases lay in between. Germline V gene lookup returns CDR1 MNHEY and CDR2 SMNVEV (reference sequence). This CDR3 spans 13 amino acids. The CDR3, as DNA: TGTGCCAGCAGTTTATCCCGGAACACTGAAGCTTTCTTT. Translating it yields CASSLSRNTEAFF.

The CDR3 is CASSLYGQNTEAFF. The CDR3 nucleotides are TGTGCCAGCAGCTTATATGGGCAGAACACTGAAGCTTTCTTT. The chain recombines TRBV7-6 with TRBJ1-1, with D uncertain. V was trimmed by 2 bases and J by 1 base, leaving 8 bases between them. CDR3 length equals 14 residues. Germline CDR1 and CDR2: SGHVS and FNYEAQ.

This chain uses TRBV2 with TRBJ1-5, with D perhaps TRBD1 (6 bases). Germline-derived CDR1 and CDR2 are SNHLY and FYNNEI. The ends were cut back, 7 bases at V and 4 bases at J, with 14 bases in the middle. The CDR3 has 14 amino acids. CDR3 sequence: CASIETGGNQPQHF. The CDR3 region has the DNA TGTGCCAGCATCGAGACAGGCGGGAATCAGCCCCAGCATTTT.

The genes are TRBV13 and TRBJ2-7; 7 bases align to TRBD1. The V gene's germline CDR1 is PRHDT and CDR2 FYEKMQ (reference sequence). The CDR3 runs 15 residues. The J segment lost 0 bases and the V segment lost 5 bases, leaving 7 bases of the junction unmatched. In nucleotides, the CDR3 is TGTGCCAGCAGCATCGGACAGGTCCTCTCCTACGAGCAGTACTTC. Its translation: CASSIGQVLSYEQYF.

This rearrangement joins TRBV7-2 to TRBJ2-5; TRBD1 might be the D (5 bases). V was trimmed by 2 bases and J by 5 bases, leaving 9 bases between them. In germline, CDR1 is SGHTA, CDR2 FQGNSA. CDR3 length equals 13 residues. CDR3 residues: CASSLRQWETQYF. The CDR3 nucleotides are TGTGCCAGCAGCTTACGACAGTGGGAGACCCAGTACTTC.

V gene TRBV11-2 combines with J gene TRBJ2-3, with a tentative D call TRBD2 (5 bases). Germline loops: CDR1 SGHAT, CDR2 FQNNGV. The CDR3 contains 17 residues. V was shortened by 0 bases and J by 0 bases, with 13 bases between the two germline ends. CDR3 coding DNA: TGTGCCAGCAGCTTAGAAGGTGGAGGAACTAGCACAGATACGCAGTATTTT. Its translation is CASSLEGGGTSTDTQYF.

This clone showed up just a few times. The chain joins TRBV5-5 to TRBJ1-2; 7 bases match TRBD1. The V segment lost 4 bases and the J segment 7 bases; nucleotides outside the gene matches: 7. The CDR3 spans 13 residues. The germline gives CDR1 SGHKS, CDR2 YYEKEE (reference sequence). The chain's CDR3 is CASSIDRVVGYTF. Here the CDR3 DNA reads TGTGCCAGCAGCATAGACAGGGTGGTTGGCTACACCTTC.

DNA for the CDR3: TGTGCCATCAGTGAGTCGGTACCGGGACAGGGGGCTTATGAGACCCAGTACTTC. Residues: CAISESVPGQGAYETQYF. The chain has TRBV10-3 and TRBJ2-5, with 12 bases identical to TRBD1. The germline gives CDR1 ENHRY, CDR2 SYGVKD. There are 18 residues in the CDR3. V dropped 0 bases and J dropped 5; count of bases not matched to a gene: 10.

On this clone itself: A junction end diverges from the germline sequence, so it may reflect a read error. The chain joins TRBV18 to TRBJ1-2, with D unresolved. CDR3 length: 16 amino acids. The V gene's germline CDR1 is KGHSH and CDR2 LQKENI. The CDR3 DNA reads TGCGCCAGCTCACCAAATCCGGGAGGGAGAACGGGCGGCTACACCTTC. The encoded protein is CASSPNPGGRTGGYTF. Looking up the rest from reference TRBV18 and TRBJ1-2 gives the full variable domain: NAGVMQNPRHLVRRRGQEARLRCSPMKGHSHVYWYRQLPEEGLKFMVYLQKENIIDESGMPKERFSAEFPKEGPSILRIQQVVRGDSAAYFCASSPNPGGRTGGYTFGSGTRLTVV.

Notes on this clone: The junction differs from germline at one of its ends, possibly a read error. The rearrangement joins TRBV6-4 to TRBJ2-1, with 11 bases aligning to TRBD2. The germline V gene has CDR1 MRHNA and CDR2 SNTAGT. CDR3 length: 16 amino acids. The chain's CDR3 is CVSSGEGLAGYNEQFF. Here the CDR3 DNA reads TGTGTCAGCAGTGGGGAAGGACTAGCGGGCTACAATGAGCAGTTCTTC.

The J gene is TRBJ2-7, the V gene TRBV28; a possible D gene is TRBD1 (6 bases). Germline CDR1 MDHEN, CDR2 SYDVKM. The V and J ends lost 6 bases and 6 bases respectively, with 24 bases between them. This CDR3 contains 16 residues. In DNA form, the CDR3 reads TGTGCCAGCAGCGAGCTGGGTAAGGGGGAAGTGTTCGAGCAGTACTTC. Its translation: CASSELGKGEVFEQYF. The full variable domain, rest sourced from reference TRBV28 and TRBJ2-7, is DVKVTQSSRYLVKRTGEKVFLECVQDMDHENMFWYRQDPGLGLRLIYFSYDVKMKEKGDIPEGYSVSREKKERFSLILESASTNQTSMYLCASSELGKGEVFEQYFGPGTRLTVT.

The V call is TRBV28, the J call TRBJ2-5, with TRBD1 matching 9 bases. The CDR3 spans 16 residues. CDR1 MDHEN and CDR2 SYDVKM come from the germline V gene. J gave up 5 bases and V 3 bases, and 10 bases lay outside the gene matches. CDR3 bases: TGTGCCAGCAGTTTTTCGGGACAGGGAAGGGGGGAGACCCAGTACTTC. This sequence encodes CASSFSGQGRGETQYF.

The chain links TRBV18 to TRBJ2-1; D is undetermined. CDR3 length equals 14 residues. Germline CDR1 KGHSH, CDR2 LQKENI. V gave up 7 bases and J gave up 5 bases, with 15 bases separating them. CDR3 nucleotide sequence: TGTGCCAGCTTCCTAGATCGGAGTGACAATGAGCAGTTCTTC. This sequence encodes CASFLDRSDNEQFF.

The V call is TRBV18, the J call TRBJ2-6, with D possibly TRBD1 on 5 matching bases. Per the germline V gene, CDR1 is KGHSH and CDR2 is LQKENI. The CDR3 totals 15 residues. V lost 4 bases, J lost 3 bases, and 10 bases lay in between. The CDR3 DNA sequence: TGTGCCAGCTCACTGGATCAGGGTGGGGCCAACGTCCTGACTTTC. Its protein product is CASSLDQGGANVLTF.

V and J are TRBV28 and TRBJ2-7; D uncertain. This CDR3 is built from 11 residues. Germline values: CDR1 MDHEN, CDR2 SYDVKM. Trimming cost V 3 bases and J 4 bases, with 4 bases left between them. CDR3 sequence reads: CASSFRYEQYF. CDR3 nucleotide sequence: TGTGCCAGCAGTTTCCGGTACGAGCAGTACTTC.

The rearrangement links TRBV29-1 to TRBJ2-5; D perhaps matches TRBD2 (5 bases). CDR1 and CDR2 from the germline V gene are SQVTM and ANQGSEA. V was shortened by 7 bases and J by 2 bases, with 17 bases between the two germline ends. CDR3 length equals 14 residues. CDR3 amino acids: CSAYLLVSQETQYF. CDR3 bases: TGCAGCGCTTACCTACTAGTTTCTCAAGAGACCCAGTACTTC.

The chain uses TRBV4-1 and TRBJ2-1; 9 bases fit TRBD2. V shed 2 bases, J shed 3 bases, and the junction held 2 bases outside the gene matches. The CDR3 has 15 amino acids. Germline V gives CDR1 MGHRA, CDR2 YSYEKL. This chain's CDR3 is CASSQISGSYNEQFF. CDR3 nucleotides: TGCGCCAGCAGCCAAATTAGCGGGAGCTACAATGAGCAGTTCTTC.

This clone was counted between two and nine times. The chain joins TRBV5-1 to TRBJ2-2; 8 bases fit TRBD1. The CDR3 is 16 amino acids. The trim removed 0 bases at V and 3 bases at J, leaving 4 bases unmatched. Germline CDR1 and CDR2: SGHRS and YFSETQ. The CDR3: CASSLGQGKYTGELFF. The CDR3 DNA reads TGCGCCAGCAGCTTGGGACAGGGGAAATACACCGGGGAGCTGTTTTTT.

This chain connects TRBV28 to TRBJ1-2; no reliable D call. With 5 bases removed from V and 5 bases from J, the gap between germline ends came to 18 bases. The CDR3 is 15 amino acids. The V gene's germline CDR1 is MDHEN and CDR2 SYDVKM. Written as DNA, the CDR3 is TGTGCCAGCAGTCCACGACCCTACGGGTTATATGGCTACACCTTC. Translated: CASSPRPYGLYGYTF.